A single sample is the source of the 24 T cell receptor beta chains below, sequenced in a study of beta chain features in type 1 diabetes. Expressed TCRB transcripts were sequenced because the entire RNA isolate underwent reverse transcription. Repertoires were generated with immunoSEQ multiplex PCR, while TCRdb's copy carries only in-frame clones and drops some. The data hold around 450,000 clones, with roughly an eighth observed a single time. The specimen sequenced was naive CD4+ T cells from blood. These receptors originate from a woman younger than 35 in good health.

The chain carries TRBV27 and TRBJ2-1, with 12 bases lining up with TRBD2. CDR1 and CDR2 (germline): MNHEY, SMNVEV (reference sequence). Unmatched junction bases numbered 6, after V lost 2 bases and J lost 10 bases. This CDR3 is built from 15 residues. This chain's CDR3 is CASSLRLAGVLEQFF. The CDR3 nucleotides read TGTGCCAGCAGTTTACGACTAGCGGGAGTCTTAGAGCAGTTCTTC.

CDR3 sequence (DNA): TGTGCCAGCACTTCTCCAAGTACAGGGGCATATGGCTACACCTTC. This sequence encodes CASTSPSTGAYGYTF. The chain employs TRBV2 and TRBJ1-2, with 7 nucleotides matching TRBD1. The J segment lost 5 bases and the V segment lost 7 bases, leaving 13 bases of the junction unmatched. The germline V gene has CDR1 SNHLY and CDR2 FYNNEI. This CDR3 region has 15 residues.

In this sample, this clone turned up once. The chain has TRBV7-3 and TRBJ2-7; no firm D call. The CDR3 spans 12 residues. The germline V gene has CDR1 SGHTA and CDR2 FQGTGA. V shed 5 bases and J shed 3 bases, with 8 bases lying between them. CDR3 loop: CASSLKLYEQYF. CDR3 bases: TGTGCCAGCAGCCTGAAGCTCTACGAGCAGTACTTC.

This clone was recorded a few times. This rearrangement joins TRBV30 to TRBJ1-1, with a tentative D call TRBD1 (5 bases). Germline-derived CDR1 and CDR2 are GTSNPN and SVGIG (reference sequence). CDR3 length: 14 residues. V was trimmed by 3 bases and J by 0 bases, leaving 11 bases between them. In nucleotides, the CDR3 is TGTGCCTGGAGGCCGGGACTAATGAACACTGAAGCTTTCTTT. Residues: CAWRPGLMNTEAFF.

CDR3 DNA: TGTGCCACCAGCAGAGGGCTGGCAGGGGTCACCTACGAGCAGTACTTC. As protein: CATSRGLAGVTYEQYF. The chain links TRBV15 to TRBJ2-7; TRBD1 is a possible D gene (6 bases). Trimming pared 1 base from V and 2 bases from J, leaving 15 bases between. Germline assignment: CDR1 LNHNV and CDR2 YYDKDF (reference sequence). The CDR3 length is 16 residues.

Only a few counts were recorded for this clone. This rearrangement joins TRBV7-8 to TRBJ2-5, with D unresolved. This CDR3 has 16 residues. In germline, CDR1 is SGHVS, CDR2 FQNEAQ. The V and J ends lost 1 base and 1 base respectively, with 13 bases between them. The CDR3 reads CASSLVRFGIQETQYF. CDR3 nucleotide sequence: TGTGCCAGCAGCTTAGTGAGATTTGGAATCCAAGAGACCCAGTACTTC.

The V and J genes are TRBV9 and TRBJ2-3; 8 bases align to TRBD2. The germline V gene has CDR1 SGDLS and CDR2 YYNGEE. The CDR3 has 16 residues. V shed 1 base, J shed 2 bases, and the junction held 6 bases outside the gene matches. The CDR3 loop reads CASSVHAGGHTDTQYF. Written as DNA, the CDR3 is TGTGCCAGCAGCGTACACGCGGGGGGCCACACAGATACGCAGTATTTT.

The sample holds a few counts of this clone. V and J are TRBV25-1 and TRBJ2-7, with D possibly TRBD2 on 5 matching bases. CDR3 length equals 15 residues. The V end lost 1 base, the J end lost 5 bases, and 15 bases lay between the germline ends. CDR1 MGHDK and CDR2 SYGVNS come from the germline V gene. CDR3 region: CASSESTGFFNEQYF. The CDR3 nucleotides read TGTGCCAGCAGTGAATCAACGGGGTTCTTCAACGAGCAGTACTTC.

The chain recombines TRBV7-9 with TRBJ2-5, with TRBD1 matching over 8 bases. Trimming took 6 bases from V and 5 from J; bases not matched to a gene: 8. CDR3 length equals 14 residues. Germline CDR1 SEHNR, CDR2 FQNEAQ (reference sequence). The CDR3 bases are TGTGCCAGCAGTTACGGACAGGGTTCGGAGACCCAGTACTTC. Its translation: CASSYGQGSETQYF.

This chain joins TRBV7-2 and TRBJ1-2; D is unclear. The CDR3 contains 14 residues. CDR1 and CDR2 from the germline V gene are SGHTA and FQGNSA. Trimming took off 1 base at V and 4 bases at J, with 10 bases between the two ends. CDR3 nucleotide sequence: TGTGCCAGCAGCTTAGGCCCGGGCGGCTATGGCTACACCTTC. Encoded protein: CASSLGPGGYGYTF.

This clone has only a few counts. The chain recombines TRBV30 with TRBJ2-7; D might be TRBD2 (6 bases). Trimming pared 0 bases from V and 3 bases from J, leaving 9 bases between. This CDR3 contains 13 residues. Germline values: CDR1 GTSNPN, CDR2 SVGIG (reference sequence). The CDR3: CAWSVPGSYEQYF. DNA of the CDR3: TGTGCCTGGAGTGTGCCCGGGAGCTACGAGCAGTACTTC.

This clone came up a few times. The CDR3 DNA is TGTGCCAGCAGCCGAGACGGGACAGGGCGCGGCTACACCTTC. Encoded protein: CASSRDGTGRGYTF. J is TRBJ1-2 and V is TRBV16; 9 bases align to TRBD1. The trim removed 4 bases at V and 8 bases at J, leaving 8 bases unmatched. The CDR3 consists of 14 residues. Germline CDR1 KGHSY, CDR2 FQNENV.

The chain uses TRBV7-6 and TRBJ2-5; D uncertain. The CDR3 sequence is 13 residues long. Germline lookup yields CDR1 SGHVS and CDR2 FNYEAQ. Trimming left V 4 bases short and J 5 bases short, with 11 bases between. As DNA, the CDR3 is TGTGCCAGCAGCTCCGGCTTGGGGGAGACCCAGTACTTC. It yields the protein CASSSGLGETQYF.

The sample holds a few counts of this clone. V and J are TRBV7-9 and TRBJ2-7; 8 nucleotides agree with TRBD1. The V segment lost 4 bases and the J segment 6 bases; nucleotides outside the gene matches: 2. The germline V gene encodes CDR1 SEHNR and CDR2 FQNEAQ (reference sequence). The CDR3 loop spans 12 amino acids. CDR3 region: CASSSDRVEQYF. The CDR3 coding sequence is TGTGCCAGCAGCTCGGACAGGGTCGAGCAGTACTTC.

The table lists this clone with a few counts. The V gene is TRBV7-9, the J gene TRBJ1-2, with D possibly TRBD1 on 5 matching bases. Germline V gives CDR1 SEHNR, CDR2 FQNEAQ (reference sequence). Trimming cost V 1 base and J 1 base, with 13 bases left between them. This CDR3 has 16 amino acids. Here the CDR3 reads CASSLVETVVNYGYTF. In nucleotides, the CDR3 is TGTGCCAGCAGCTTAGTCGAGACAGTGGTTAACTATGGCTACACCTTC.

In this sample, this clone turned up a few times. The chain joins TRBV28 to TRBJ2-1, with 8 positions matching TRBD1. V lost 7 bases, J lost 7 bases, and 12 bases stayed unmatched. Per the germline V gene, CDR1 is MDHEN and CDR2 is SYDVKM. CDR3 length: 15 residues. The CDR3 loop reads CASTSGQGGENEQFF. The CDR3 DNA sequence: TGTGCCAGCACCTCTGGACAGGGAGGAGAAAATGAGCAGTTCTTC.

This clone was counted a few times. The chain carries TRBV18 and TRBJ2-5; TRBD1 agrees at 7 bases. This CDR3 spans 15 amino acids. Germline-derived CDR1 and CDR2 are KGHSH and LQKENI. After removal of 4 bases from V and 2 bases from J, the junction contained 7 bases not matched to a gene. CDR3 bases: TGTGCCAGCTCACGATCGACAGGGCTTCAAGAGACCCAGTACTTC. Translation gives CASSRSTGLQETQYF. Together with reference TRBV18 and TRBJ2-5, the CDR3 gives the full variable domain: NAGVMQNPRHLVRRRGQEARLRCSPMKGHSHVYWYRQLPEEGLKFMVYLQKENIIDESGMPKERFSAEFPKEGPSILRIQQVVRGDSAAYFCASSRSTGLQETQYFGPGTRLLVL.

V usage is TRBV7-9 and J usage is TRBJ2-2; D is possibly TRBD1 (6 bases). The germline gives CDR1 SEHNR, CDR2 FQNEAQ (reference sequence). V dropped 4 bases and J dropped 13 bases, with 10 bases sitting between them. The CDR3 is 11 amino acids. CDR3 sequence: CASSYPQGLFF. CDR3 DNA: TGTGCCAGCAGCTATCCACAGGGGCTGTTTTTT.

Concerning this clone itself: One end of the junction varies from germline; a read error may be responsible. The CDR3 nucleotides are TGTGCTAGCAGCTTTGGGACAGCTCCCTCCTACGAGCAGTACTTC. It is translated as CASSFGTAPSYEQYF. The genes are TRBV7-7 and TRBJ2-7; 7 nucleotides line up with TRBD1. Germline CDR1 reads SSHAT; CDR2 reads FNYEAQ (reference sequence). CDR3 size: 15 residues.

This clone was found a few times. The chain carries TRBV25-1 and TRBJ1-6; D call uncertain. V was cut by 2 bases and J by 8 bases, with 16 bases left in between. CDR3 length: 16 amino acids. Germline V gene lookup returns CDR1 MGHDK and CDR2 SYGVNS. The CDR3 loop is CASSENKKGRDSPLHF. For the CDR3, the DNA is TGTGCCAGCAGTGAAAATAAGAAGGGCCGGGATTCACCCCTCCACTTT. The full variable domain, with the rest looked up from reference TRBV25-1 and TRBJ1-6, is EADIYQTPRYLVIGTGKKITLECSQTMGHDKMYWYQQDPGMELHLIHYSYGVNSTEKGDLSSESTVSRIRTEHFPLTLESARPSHTSQYLCASSENKKGRDSPLHFGNGTRLTVT.

V usage is TRBV30 and J usage is TRBJ1-1; 9 bases fit TRBD1. Germline CDR1 and CDR2: GTSNPN and SVGIG (reference sequence). The CDR3 is 14 amino acids. With 1 base clipped from V and 6 bases from J, the junction kept 6 bases outside the gene matches. CDR3 nucleotides: TGTGCCTGGAGTGGAGGGACAGGGTTCGCTGAAGCTTTCTTT. Protein: CAWSGGTGFAEAFF.

This clone was seen more than once but under ten times. The CDR3 nucleotides are TGCAGCGTTGGGGGACTAGCTCTATACAATGAGCAGTTCTTC. Its translation is CSVGGLALYNEQFF. The chain links TRBV29-1 to TRBJ2-1; the match to TRBD2 covers 9 bases. Trimming at V came to 4 bases and at J to 4 bases, leaving 5 bases not matched to a gene. CDR1 is SQVTM and CDR2 is ANQGSEA in the germline V gene. This CDR3 has 14 amino acids.

The genes are TRBV7-3 and TRBJ2-5, with D possibly being TRBD1 or TRBD2 (5 bases each). The CDR3 runs 13 residues. Germline CDR1 SGHTA, CDR2 FQGTGA. V lost 4 bases and J 5 bases, leaving 11 bases between the germline ends. CDR3 sequence: CASSWGWRETQYF. CDR3 in DNA: TGTGCCAGCAGCTGGGGGTGGAGGGAGACCCAGTACTTC.

In this sample, this clone turned up a few times. The rearrangement joins TRBV29-1 to TRBJ2-3, with 16 bases lining up with TRBD2. V gave up 3 bases and J gave up 3 bases; unmatched junction bases: 3. CDR3 size: 16 residues. The V gene's germline CDR1 is SQVTM and CDR2 ANQGSEA. Here the CDR3 DNA reads TGCAGCGTTGAGGGACTAGCGGGGGGGCCAACAGATACGCAGTATTTT. Amino acid sequence: CSVEGLAGGPTDTQYF.